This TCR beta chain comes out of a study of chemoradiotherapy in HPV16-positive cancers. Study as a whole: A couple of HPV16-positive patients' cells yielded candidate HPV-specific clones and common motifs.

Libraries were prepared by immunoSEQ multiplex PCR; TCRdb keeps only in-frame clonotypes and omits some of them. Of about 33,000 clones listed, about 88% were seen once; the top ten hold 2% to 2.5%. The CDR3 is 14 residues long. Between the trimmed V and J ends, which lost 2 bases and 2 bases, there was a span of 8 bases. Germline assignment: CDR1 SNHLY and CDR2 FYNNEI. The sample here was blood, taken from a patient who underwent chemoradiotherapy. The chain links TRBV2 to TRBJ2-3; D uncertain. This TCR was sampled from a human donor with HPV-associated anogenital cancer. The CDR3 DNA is TGTGCCAGCAGTGAATACGGCCCCACAGATACGCAGTATTTT. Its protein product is CASSEYGPTDTQYF.